The entry below describes one TCR beta chain. This clone is identified as medium-sized (0.01 to 0.1%). What antigen it recognizes has not been identified. Per-nucleotide qualities are absent, and no much larger clonotype sits a single base away. This sample was included in a study of metastatic and nonmetastatic thyroid tumors (dated by TCRdb to the early 2020s). Concerning the study at large: Repertoires from peripheral blood and from tumor or nodule tissue samples of malignant and benign thyroid patients were compared. What the study reported, not specific to this receptor: In both blood and tumor samples, TCR beta diversity was reported to be significantly higher in malignant tumors than in benign nodules.

The library was prepared using PCR. Sequencing instrument: Illumina HiSeq 4000. The TCR beta-chain CDR3 region of each patient was profiled by high-throughput sequencing. Processing in the source paper ran as follows. The researchers built a classifier to tell apart papillary thyroid cancer patients with distant metastasis, based on CDR3 differences among clinicopathological groups. The Shannon index was used to assess repertoire diversity, and the Morisita-Horn index was used to assess tumor-blood repertoire similarity. TCRdb reanalyzed the raw reads on its own, using fastp at Q25 for trimming and MiXCR for clone calling, and kept in-frame beta chains. The V and J calls and clone size come from TCRdb's table, not from the authors' own analysis. The table for this sample lists approximately 21,000 clones; about a sixth of them were counted only once. Of the sample, 20% to 25% is held by the ten largest clones.

Taken from the germline V gene, the CDR1 and CDR2 loops are MNHGY and SVAAGI. Clipping removes 3 bases from V and 9 bases from J, with 10 as the unmatched junction base count. The cysteine opens and the phenylalanine closes a CDR3 of 16 amino acids. The only DNA kept is the CDR3, 48 bases in frame from the first base. No treatment had been received by any patient before thyroid surgery. Using T-cell receptor beta sequencing, the study looked back at clinical samples from patients collected from about 2011 to 2018. The receptor was derived from a male donor with papillary thyroid cancer or a benign thyroid nodule (not recorded which). Some clones in this sample may be carry-over from other donors' samples. What was sequenced was blood. The V and J genes are TRBV6-9 and TRBJ1-6, and TRBD1 aligns with 8 junction nucleotides. In nucleotides, the sequence is TGTGCCAGCAGTTACCCGGGACAGGTGGGACGTTCACCCCTCCACTTT. This gives the protein CASSYPGQVGRSPLHF.